Listed below are T cell receptor beta chains from one sample, sequenced in a study of control samples from healthy donors and cancer patients. Clones were sequenced by immunoSEQ multiplex PCR, and TCRdb holds only the in-frame ones, with some missing. Counted here are around 97,000 clones, approximately 90% occurring once; the ten biggest clones make up approximately 19%. Source material: PBMCs. The receptors stem from a man in his fifties or sixties with lung cancer. The CDR3 runs from the conserved cysteine through the conserved F or W. Each record gives: CDR3 protein, CDR3 DNA, clone size, V gene, D gene, J gene. D genes are given only for firm matches. Clone size, where shown, is once, few, many, or a class for clones that have expanded.

CDR3 protein: CASSESGGRNTEAFF; CDR3 DNA: TGTGCCAGCAGTGAGTCGGGGGGGAGGAACACTGAAGCTTTCTTT; clone size: -; V gene: TRBV6-1; D gene: -; J gene: TRBJ1-1
CDR3 protein: CASIPGGVSTEAFF; CDR3 DNA: TGTGCCAGCATCCCCGGGGGGGTAAGCACTGAAGCTTTCTTT; clone size: -; V gene: TRBV6-2/TRBV6-3; D gene: -; J gene: TRBJ1-1
CDR3 protein: CASSEAIRRNSNQPQHF; CDR3 DNA: TGTGCCAGCAGTGAAGCGATACGGCGGAATAGCAATCAGCCCCAGCATTTT; clone size: -; V gene: TRBV6-1; D gene: -; J gene: TRBJ1-5
CDR3 protein: CASSPGTRGTDTQYF; CDR3 DNA: TGCGCCAGCAGTCCAGGGACACGCGGCACAGATACGCAGTATTTT; clone size: -; V gene: TRBV10-1; D gene: -; J gene: TRBJ2-3
CDR3 protein: CASSLDGGLYGYTF; CDR3 DNA: TGCGCCAGCAGCTTGGACGGGGGCCTCTATGGCTACACCTTC; clone size: once; V gene: TRBV5-1; D gene: -; J gene: TRBJ1-2
CDR3 protein: CASSSRAGGNNEQFF; CDR3 DNA: TGTGCCAGCAGCTCAAGAGCGGGGGGAAACAATGAGCAGTTCTTC; clone size: -; V gene: TRBV7-3; D gene: TRBD2; J gene: TRBJ2-1
CDR3 protein: CSASPPGQSNQPQHF; CDR3 DNA: TGCAGTGCTAGTCCACCGGGACAGAGCAATCAGCCCCAGCATTTT; clone size: -; V gene: TRBV20-1; D gene: TRBD1; J gene: TRBJ1-5
CDR3 protein: CASRREPDRAYEQYF; CDR3 DNA: TGTGCCAGCAGGAGAGAACCCGACAGGGCCTACGAGCAGTACTTC; clone size: -; V gene: TRBV6-5; D gene: TRBD1; J gene: TRBJ2-7
CDR3 protein: CASSQQDRGVQYF; CDR3 DNA: TGTGCCAGCAGTCAACAAGACAGGGGCGTGCAGTATTTT; clone size: -; V gene: TRBV6-5; D gene: TRBD1; J gene: TRBJ2-3
CDR3 protein: CAWQFSLTGTPNSPLHF; CDR3 DNA: TGTGCCTGGCAATTCAGTTTGACAGGTACGCCTAATTCACCCCTCCACTTT; clone size: once; V gene: TRBV30; D gene: -; J gene: TRBJ1-6
CDR3 protein: CASSPDTTQAFF; CDR3 DNA: TGTGCCAGCTCACCGGATACAACCCAAGCTTTCTTT; clone size: few; V gene: TRBV18; D gene: -; J gene: TRBJ1-1
CDR3 protein: CAISSNSGANVLTF; CDR3 DNA: TGTGCCATCAGTTCTAACTCTGGGGCCAACGTCCTGACTTTC; clone size: -; V gene: TRBV10-3; D gene: -; J gene: TRBJ2-6
CDR3 protein: CASSRTSDGNHPGNTIYF; CDR3 DNA: TGTGCCAGCAGCCGTACCTCCGACGGAAACCACCCTGGAAACACCATATATTTT; clone size: -; V gene: TRBV9; D gene: -; J gene: TRBJ1-3
CDR3 protein: CASSLSPVLGIPFVKNIQYF; CDR3 DNA: TGTGCCAGTAGTCTCTCCCCAGTTTTAGGCATCCCATTTGTCAAAAACATTCAGTACTTC; clone size: -; V gene: TRBV19; D gene: -; J gene: TRBJ2-4
CDR3 protein: CASSSGAADFNTEAFF; CDR3 DNA: TGTGCCAGCAGTTCAGGGGCCGCAGACTTCAACACTGAAGCTTTCTTT; clone size: -; V gene: TRBV11-2; D gene: -; J gene: TRBJ1-1
CDR3 protein: CASSLERDYGYTF; CDR3 DNA: TGCGCCAGCAGCTTGGAGCGGGATTATGGCTACACCTTC; clone size: -; V gene: TRBV5-1; D gene: -; J gene: TRBJ1-2
CDR3 protein: CASIASGGGGTDTQYF; CDR3 DNA: TGTGCCAGCATTGCTAGCGGGGGCGGAGGGACAGATACGCAGTATTTT; clone size: -; V gene: TRBV3-1/TRBV3-2; D gene: TRBD2; J gene: TRBJ2-3
CDR3 protein: CASSQAGANVLTF; CDR3 DNA: TGTGCCAGCAGCCAGGCTGGGGCCAACGTCCTGACTTTC; clone size: -; V gene: TRBV3-1/TRBV3-2; D gene: -; J gene: TRBJ2-6
CDR3 protein: CASSLSVRQGPEKLFF; CDR3 DNA: TGTGCCAGCAGTTTATCTGTCCGGCAGGGCCCTGAAAAACTGTTTTTT; clone size: -; V gene: TRBV27; D gene: -; J gene: TRBJ1-4
CDR3 protein: CASSLLESPGNTIYF; CDR3 DNA: TGTGCCAGCAGCTTGTTGGAGAGCCCTGGAAACACCATATATTTT; clone size: -; V gene: TRBV5-5; D gene: -; J gene: TRBJ1-3
CDR3 protein: CASSYPARGEETQYF; CDR3 DNA: TGTGCCAGCAGTTACCCGGCTAGGGGGGAAGAGACCCAGTACTTC; clone size: -; V gene: TRBV6-6; D gene: -; J gene: TRBJ2-5
CDR3 protein: CASSQDVAGTDTQYF; CDR3 DNA: TGTGCCAGCAGCCAAGATGTAGCGGGCACAGATACGCAGTATTTT; clone size: -; V gene: TRBV3-1/TRBV3-2; D gene: -; J gene: TRBJ2-3
CDR3 protein: CASKGGSGNTIYF; CDR3 DNA: TGTGCCAGCAAGGGGGGTTCTGGAAACACCATATATTTT; clone size: -; V gene: TRBV12-3/TRBV12-4; D gene: -; J gene: TRBJ1-3
CDR3 protein: CAFLAPGATNEKLFF; CDR3 DNA: TGTGCCTTCCTGGCCCCAGGTGCAACTAATGAAAAACTGTTTTTT; clone size: -; V gene: TRBV30; D gene: -; J gene: TRBJ1-4
CDR3 protein: CAWSPGHFEAFF; CDR3 DNA: TGTGCCTGGAGTCCCGGACATTTTGAAGCTTTCTTT; clone size: -; V gene: TRBV30; D gene: -; J gene: TRBJ1-1
CDR3 protein: CATSTDQNNYGYTF; CDR3 DNA: TGTGCCACCAGCACCGACCAAAATAACTATGGCTACACCTTC; clone size: -; V gene: TRBV15; D gene: -; J gene: TRBJ1-2
CDR3 protein: CASSLVVPDTQYF; CDR3 DNA: TGTGCCAGCAGCTTAGTAGTACCAGATACGCAGTATTTT; clone size: -; V gene: TRBV7-8; D gene: -; J gene: TRBJ2-3
CDR3 protein: CASTYSAGPNQPQHF; CDR3 DNA: TGTGCCAGTACCTATTCAGCTGGCCCCAATCAGCCCCAGCATTTT; clone size: -; V gene: TRBV19; D gene: -; J gene: TRBJ1-5
CDR3 protein: CASSPFEGVGPQHF; CDR3 DNA: TGTGCCAGCAGCCCTTTTGAGGGTGTTGGGCCCCAGCATTTT; clone size: few; V gene: TRBV2; D gene: -; J gene: TRBJ1-5
CDR3 protein: CASSNQKRGPGDTQYF; CDR3 DNA: TGTGCCAGCAGTAACCAAAAGCGGGGGCCAGGAGATACGCAGTATTTT; clone size: -; V gene: TRBV6-2/TRBV6-3; D gene: TRBD2; J gene: TRBJ2-3
CDR3 protein: CATGRGQSSTDTQYF; CDR3 DNA: TGTGCCACCGGGAGGGGTCAATCTAGCACAGATACGCAGTATTTT; clone size: once; V gene: TRBV10-3; D gene: TRBD2; J gene: TRBJ2-3
CDR3 protein: CASSFSSYNSPLHF; CDR3 DNA: TGCGCCAGCAGCTTCTCTTCCTATAATTCACCCCTCCACTTT; clone size: few; V gene: TRBV5-1; D gene: -; J gene: TRBJ1-6
CDR3 protein: CASITQGARGYTF; CDR3 DNA: TGTGCCAGCATCACGCAGGGGGCGAGGGGCTACACCTTC; clone size: -; V gene: TRBV6-5; D gene: TRBD1; J gene: TRBJ1-2
CDR3 protein: CASSVEYNEQFF; CDR3 DNA: TGCGCCAGCAGTGTAGAATACAATGAGCAGTTCTTC; clone size: -; V gene: TRBV10-2; D gene: -; J gene: TRBJ2-1
CDR3 protein: CASTSGAGQLYSGNTIYF; CDR3 DNA: TGCGCCAGCACCAGCGGGGCGGGACAGCTTTACTCTGGAAACACCATATATTTT; clone size: -; V gene: TRBV5-1; D gene: TRBD1; J gene: TRBJ1-3
CDR3 protein: CASSQFLPGQATYEQYF; CDR3 DNA: TGCGCCAGCAGCCAGTTTCTACCGGGACAGGCGACCTACGAGCAGTACTTC; clone size: -; V gene: TRBV4-1; D gene: TRBD1; J gene: TRBJ2-7
CDR3 protein: CAWSKSGNQPQHF; CDR3 DNA: TGTGCCTGGAGTAAATCCGGCAATCAGCCCCAGCATTTT; clone size: -; V gene: TRBV30; D gene: -; J gene: TRBJ1-5
CDR3 protein: CASSQVGRGNTEAFF; CDR3 DNA: TGTGCCAGCAGCCAAGTAGGCAGGGGGAACACTGAAGCTTTCTTT; clone size: -; V gene: TRBV3-1/TRBV3-2; D gene: -; J gene: TRBJ1-1
CDR3 protein: CASSPNLQGDYGYTF; CDR3 DNA: TGTGCCAGCTCACCAAATTTACAGGGTGACTATGGCTACACCTTC; clone size: -; V gene: TRBV18; D gene: -; J gene: TRBJ1-2
CDR3 protein: CASSQLSEDGYTF; CDR3 DNA: TGCGCCAGCAGCCAACTCTCCGAGGATGGCTACACCTTC; clone size: -; V gene: TRBV5-1; D gene: -; J gene: TRBJ1-2
CDR3 protein: CASSSVRGGIEAFF; CDR3 DNA: TGTGCCAGCAGCTCCGTAAGGGGAGGGATTGAAGCTTTCTTT; clone size: -; V gene: TRBV5-4; D gene: -; J gene: TRBJ1-1
CDR3 protein: CASSPAGLSPLHF; CDR3 DNA: TGTGCCAGCTCACCAGCAGGACTCTCACCCCTCCACTTT; clone size: -; V gene: TRBV18; D gene: -; J gene: TRBJ1-6
CDR3 protein: CASSHQRGSNSPLHF; CDR3 DNA: TGTGCCAGCAGCCACCAACGGGGCAGTAATTCACCCCTCCACTTT; clone size: -; V gene: TRBV7-9; D gene: -; J gene: TRBJ1-6
CDR3 protein: CASSEGHEQYF; CDR3 DNA: TGCGCCAGCAGTGAGGGGCACGAGCAGTACTTC; clone size: -; V gene: TRBV10-2; D gene: -; J gene: TRBJ2-7
CDR3 protein: CASSIRTGAGETQYF; CDR3 DNA: TGTGCCAGCTCAATACGGACAGGGGCAGGGGAGACCCAGTACTTC; clone size: -; V gene: TRBV18; D gene: TRBD1; J gene: TRBJ2-5
CDR3 protein: CASSLAFPFSNEKLFF; CDR3 DNA: TGTGCCAGCAGCTTGGCCTTCCCCTTCAGTAATGAAAAACTGTTTTTT; clone size: -; V gene: TRBV5-5; D gene: -; J gene: TRBJ1-4
CDR3 protein: CASSQVPYTGEQFF; CDR3 DNA: TGCGCCAGCAGCCAAGTTCCCTACACCGGTGAGCAGTTCTTC; clone size: -; V gene: TRBV4-1; D gene: -; J gene: TRBJ2-1
CDR3 protein: CASSLEQGAGETQYF; CDR3 DNA: TGCGCCAGCAGCTTGGAACAGGGGGCGGGGGAGACCCAGTACTTC; clone size: -; V gene: TRBV5-1; D gene: TRBD1; J gene: TRBJ2-5